The clone carrying this TCR beta chain was detected only a few times. A J-beta primer mix and a sample-barcoded 5' primer were used in a second PCR of roughly 7 to 12 cycles. From each sample, at least 2.5 million paired-end reads containing CDR3 were obtained. MiXCR, run by TCRdb on the 5' RACE reads, gives a single entry per CDR3 protein. The table includes more than 600,000 distinct CDR3 sequences, around 25% detected once. This entry belongs to a study of blood T cells in healthy people across ages. Germline CDR1 SGHAT, CDR2 FQNNGV. This CDR3 has 16 residues. Trimming shortened V by 6 bases and J by 6 bases, and 22 bases separated the two germline ends. Every donor contributed around 10 milliliters of peripheral blood by blood draw. The same data also contributed to another study, on T cells of mothers and their children. This second study notes: The study recruited a few healthy Caucasian mothers and their six children as donors. Addition of sample barcodes and 2-4 random nucleotides occurred through the M1S primer of the second PCR.

The rearrangement links TRBV11-2 to TRBJ2-3; TRBD2 might be the D (5 bases). Input material: blood. This receptor was taken from a boy between 10 and 17 years old in good health. The CDR3 coding sequence is TGTGCCAGCAGATCCCTCAGGCTAGCCGTGCGGGATACGCAGTATTTT. It is translated as CASRSLRLAVRDTQYF.